These 18 T cell receptor beta chains were sequenced from one sample in a study of T cell responses to AZD1222 COVID-19 vaccine (dated by TCRdb to the early 2020s). Libraries were constructed by the immunoSEQ multiplex PCR assay. TCRdb took over this immuneACCESS table, retaining in-frame rearrangements with V and J assigned. Such tables are incomplete; in checked studies, under half of the missing clones stem from an unresolved V gene, and the remainder is unexplained. This sample comprises around 140,000 clones, 85% to 90% of them detected only once. The ten largest clones take up about 4.9% of the sample. The time point label corresponds to: about 28 days (+/-7) after the second vaccine dose. Material: peripheral blood, obtained 28 days after the second AZD1222 dose. These receptors all stem from an adult who received the AZD1222 COVID-19 vaccine.

The chain carries TRBV6-5 and TRBJ1-2; no firm D call. V was clipped by 0 bases and J by 8 bases, with 19 bases between them. CDR1 and CDR2 from the germline V gene are MNHEY and SVGAGI. The CDR3 extends over 16 amino acids. The CDR3 sequence is CASSYSNLAGLQGYTF. The CDR3 nucleotides are TGTGCCAGCAGTTACTCGAATTTGGCCGGCCTCCAGGGCTACACCTTC.

This sequence joins TRBV4-2 and TRBJ2-2, with D unresolved. From germline, CDR1 is LGHNA and CDR2 YNFKEQ. The CDR3 is 14 amino acids. The V end was cut by 2 bases, the J end by 10 bases, with 14 bases between. The CDR3 DNA sequence: TGTGCCAGCAGCCAAAGCACCCGGGCCCAGGAGCTGTTTTTT. Translating it yields CASSQSTRAQELFF.

This clone was observed once. The rearrangement joins TRBV10-3 to TRBJ2-1, with 8 bases matching TRBD2. The CDR3 loop spans 15 amino acids. V shed 0 bases, J shed 7 bases, and the junction held 5 bases outside the gene matches. The germline CDR1 and CDR2 sequences are ENHRY and SYGVKD. The CDR3 reads CAISESRIAGNEQFF. For the CDR3, the DNA is TGTGCCATCAGTGAGTCTAGGATAGCGGGGAATGAGCAGTTCTTC.

The genes are TRBV18 and TRBJ1-2; 7 positions agree with TRBD1. The CDR3 spans 13 residues. J lost 4 bases, V lost 3 bases, and 2 bases had no gene match. Germline loops: CDR1 KGHSH, CDR2 LQKENI. The CDR3, as DNA: TGTGCCAGCTCACCGGGACAGTCCTATGGCTACACCTTC. It is translated as CASSPGQSYGYTF.

The chain carries TRBV15 and TRBJ2-1; D is unresolved. CDR1 is LNHNV and CDR2 is YYDKDF in the germline V gene (reference sequence). V gave up 0 bases and J gave up 0 bases, with 6 bases separating them. CDR3 length: 15 amino acids. CDR3 protein: CATSRDPGSYNEQFF. DNA of the CDR3: TGTGCCACCAGCAGAGACCCAGGCTCCTACAATGAGCAGTTCTTC.

The CDR3 is CATSRDPAPRQRAKNIQYF. The DNA of the CDR3 is TGTGCCACCAGCAGAGACCCCGCCCCTCGACAGAGGGCCAAAAACATTCAGTACTTC. The J gene is TRBJ2-4, the V gene TRBV15, with D possibly being TRBD1 (5 bases). The CDR3 consists of 19 residues. Germline V gene data show CDR1 as LNHNV and CDR2 as YYDKDF (reference sequence). Trimming took off 0 bases at V and 1 base at J, with 19 bases between the two ends.

This clone was found once. The chain has TRBV21-1 and TRBJ2-3; TRBD2 reflects the table's D call only, with no check against the DNA. TRBV21-1 is a known pseudogene. This CDR3 comprises 17 residues. Here the CDR3 reads CASSEPRWREDTDTQYF. The CDR3 DNA reads TGTGCCAGCAGCGAGCCCCGATGGCGGGAAGACACAGATACGCAGTATTTT.

V and J are TRBV18 and TRBJ2-1, with D perhaps given as TRBD1 or TRBD2 (5 bases each). There are 14 residues in the CDR3. V was pared by 4 bases and J by 4 bases, with 11 bases between. Germline V gene sequence: CDR1 KGHSH, CDR2 LQKENI. The CDR3 coding sequence is TGTGCCAGCTCACGGGACCTCACATACAATGAGCAGTTCTTC. Translating gives CASSRDLTYNEQFF. The variable domain in full, with the rest retrieved from reference TRBV18 and TRBJ2-1, is NAGVMQNPRHLVRRRGQEARLRCSPMKGHSHVYWYRQLPEEGLKFMVYLQKENIIDESGMPKERFSAEFPKEGPSILRIQQVVRGDSAAYFCASSRDLTYNEQFFGPGTRLTVL.

This rearrangement joins TRBV28 to TRBJ1-4; TRBD1 matches at 11 bases. V shed 6 bases and J 7 bases; nucleotides not matched to a gene: 7. Looked up from germline, CDR1 is MDHEN and CDR2 is SYDVKM. The CDR3 extends over 15 amino acids. This chain's CDR3 is CASSLPGTGGEKLFF. The CDR3 nucleotides read TGTGCCAGCAGCCTCCCCGGGACAGGGGGTGAAAAACTGTTTTTT.

This chain uses TRBV10-3 with TRBJ1-3; D is uncertain. V was pared by 10 bases and J by 0 bases, with 13 bases between. Germline lookup yields CDR1 ENHRY and CDR2 SYGVKD. The CDR3 has 14 amino acids. DNA of the CDR3: TGTGCCACCCACTCCAGGTCCTCTGGAAACACCATATATTTT. Encoded protein: CATHSRSSGNTIYF.

This clone has just one count. This chain joins TRBV2 and TRBJ1-2, with TRBD1 matching over 7 bases. With 2 bases clipped from V and 8 bases from J, the junction kept 11 bases outside the gene matches. This CDR3 contains 15 residues. In germline, CDR1 is SNHLY, CDR2 FYNNEI. In DNA form, the CDR3 reads TGTGCCAGCAGTGAATTCATTGGTGGGACAGAAGGCTACACCTTC. Translation gives CASSEFIGGTEGYTF.

The chain carries TRBV28 and TRBJ1-6; the match to TRBD1 covers 7 bases. CDR1 and CDR2 from the germline V gene are MDHEN and SYDVKM. The length of the CDR3 is 15 residues. Unmatched junction bases numbered 3, after V lost 0 bases and J lost 7 bases. CDR3 DNA: TGTGCCAGCAGTTTATGGGAGGGGGCGAATTCACCCCTCCACTTT. Its protein product is CASSLWEGANSPLHF.

The chain uses TRBV5-1 and TRBJ2-1; 10 bases agree with TRBD1. CDR1 is SGHRS, CDR2 YFSETQ, per germline. Trimming took 3 bases from V and 6 from J; bases not matched to a gene: 6. This CDR3 spans 15 amino acids. As DNA, the CDR3 is TGCGCCAGCAGCTCGCCGGGACAGGGGAGCAATGAGCAGTTCTTC. Its translation is CASSSPGQGSNEQFF.

This rearrangement joins TRBV14 to TRBJ2-3, with 7 bases aligning to TRBD1. CDR3 length: 16 residues. V was clipped by 0 bases and J by 4 bases; unmatched bases: 7. The germline gives CDR1 SGHDN, CDR2 FVKESK. CDR3 nucleotides: TGTGCCAGCAGCCAAGAGTTCGGGACAGTCTCAGATACGCAGTATTTT. Amino acids: CASSQEFGTVSDTQYF.

The chain has TRBV6-5 and TRBJ1-1, with no clear D. The germline gives CDR1 MNHEY, CDR2 SVGAGI. The V end lost 3 bases, the J end lost 4 bases, and 15 bases lay between the germline ends. This CDR3 is 15 amino acids long. CDR3 residues: CASSYGNVRGTEAFF. The CDR3 nucleotides read TGTGCCAGCAGTTATGGGAACGTCAGAGGCACTGAAGCTTTCTTT.

The rearrangement joins TRBV2 to TRBJ1-4, with TRBD1 matching 9 bases. Trimming removed 5 bases from V and 8 bases from J; junction bases left unmatched: 6. The CDR3 sequence is 14 residues long. Germline V CDR1 and CDR2: SNHLY, FYNNEI. The CDR3 nucleotides are TGTGCCAGCAGTCGGACAGGGGCGGAGGAAAAACTGTTTTTT. This codes for CASSRTGAEEKLFF.

V usage is TRBV5-1 and J usage is TRBJ1-4; a possible D gene is TRBD1 (5 bases). This CDR3 has 14 residues. Trimming stripped 0 bases from V and 7 bases from J, with 10 bases between. Germline V lookup: CDR1 SGHRS, CDR2 YFSETQ. CDR3: CASSLGQGGEKLFF. The CDR3 coding sequence is TGCGCCAGCAGCTTGGGGCAGGGAGGTGAAAAACTGTTTTTT.

The chain uses TRBV10-1 and TRBJ2-5, with TRBD2 as a possible D gene (7 bases). The CDR3 covers 14 residues. From germline, CDR1 is WNHNN and CDR2 SYGVQD (reference sequence). Trimming took off 2 bases at V and 7 bases at J, with 14 bases between the two ends. The CDR3 nucleotides read TGCGCCAGCAGTGAGGCCCCGAGGGGGGGGACCCAGTACTTC. Its translation: CASSEAPRGGTQYF.